Below, 29 T cell receptor beta chains from the same sample are listed, as sequenced in a study of control samples from healthy donors and cancer patients. Repertoires were generated with immunoSEQ multiplex PCR, while TCRdb's copy carries only in-frame clones and drops some. The sample contains fewer than 200,000 clones, nearly 90% of which appear only once. Sequenced material: blood. These receptors were taken from a woman in her fifties or sixties in good health.

V and J are TRBV10-3 and TRBJ2-7, with 14 bases aligning to TRBD2. CDR1 ENHRY and CDR2 SYGVKD come from the germline V gene. Trimming removed 2 bases from V and 7 bases from J; junction bases left unmatched: 4. There are 15 residues in the CDR3. Here the CDR3 DNA reads TGTGCCATCAGTGAGGGGACTAGCGGGAGCGGGGAGCAGTACTTC. Amino acid sequence: CAISEGTSGSGEQYF.

This clone was recorded once. This chain uses TRBV3-1 (or the pseudogene TRBV3-2) with TRBJ1-3; tentatively, D is TRBD1 (6 bases). This CDR3 has 15 amino acids. V lost 1 base to trimming and J lost 8 bases, with 15 bases between them. Per germline, CDR1 LGHDT and CDR2 YNNKEL (reference sequence). CDR3 residues: CASSQGGGYYDTIYF. In nucleotides, the CDR3 is TGTGCCAGCAGCCAAGGAGGGGGATATTACGACACCATATATTTT.

As to this clone: Other DNA sequences from this sample encode an identical CDR3 as well. The rearrangement joins TRBV18 to TRBJ1-5, with TRBD1 as a possible D gene (6 bases). The CDR3 length is 14 residues. Germline V gives CDR1 KGHSH, CDR2 LQKENI. V was cut by 2 bases and J by 4 bases, with 9 bases left in between. The CDR3 DNA reads TGTGCCAGCTCACCAGGTACAGGGAATCAGCCCCAGCATTTT. It encodes CASSPGTGNQPQHF.

The chain has TRBV24-1 and TRBJ2-1; D is unresolved. Trimming took 1 base from V and 0 from J, leaving 12 bases between them. Germline CDR1 and CDR2: KGHDR and SFDVKD. CDR3 length: 17 amino acids. The CDR3 is CATSDLSDRSSYNEQFF. CDR3 in DNA: TGTGCCACCAGTGATTTATCGGACCGGAGCTCCTACAATGAGCAGTTCTTC.

CDR3 residues: CASSSGAYHNEQFF. The CDR3 DNA follows: TGTGCCAGCAGCTCCGGGGCTTACCACAATGAGCAGTTCTTC. The chain uses TRBV7-3 and TRBJ2-1; D is tentatively TRBD1 or TRBD2 (5 bases each). Trimming stripped 4 bases from V and 5 bases from J, with 12 bases between. The CDR3 extends over 14 amino acids. Per the germline V gene, CDR1 is SGHTA and CDR2 is FQGTGA.

The CDR3 sequence is CASSEAGAFSYEQYF. In DNA form, the CDR3 reads TGTGCCAGCAGTGAAGCAGGGGCCTTCTCCTACGAGCAGTACTTC. The rearrangement uses TRBV2 and TRBJ2-7; D is perhaps TRBD1 (5 bases). V was clipped by 0 bases and J by 0 bases, with 9 bases between them. Germline V gives CDR1 SNHLY, CDR2 FYNNEI. The CDR3 consists of 15 residues. The full variable domain, completed using reference TRBV2 and TRBJ2-7, is EPEVTQTPSHQVTQMGQEVILRCVPISNHLYFYWYRQILGQKVEFLVSFYNNEISEKSEIFDDQFSVERPDGSNFTLKIRSTKLEDSAMYFCASSEAGAFSYEQYFGPGTRLTVT.

The chain couples TRBV12-3 or TRBV12-4 to TRBJ2-1; D is uncertain. The CDR3 loop spans 13 amino acids. Trimming shortened V by 7 bases and J by 3 bases, and 10 bases separated the two germline ends. CDR3 in amino acids: CASNMQLYNEQFF. The DNA of the CDR3 is TGTGCCAGCAACATGCAGCTCTACAATGAGCAGTTCTTC.

This rearrangement joins TRBV19 to TRBJ2-4; 8 bases are a match to TRBD2. With 6 bases clipped from V and 4 bases from J, the junction kept 2 bases outside the gene matches. Germline assignment: CDR1 LNHDA and CDR2 SQIVND (reference sequence). This CDR3 is 13 amino acids long. CDR3 sequence reads: CASRVAGKNIQYF. The CDR3 DNA reads TGTGCCAGTAGGGTAGCGGGGAAAAACATTCAGTACTTC. Full variable domain (missing parts from reference TRBV19 and TRBJ2-4): DGGITQSPKYLFRKEGQNVTLSCEQNLNHDAMYWYRQDPGQGLRLIYYSQIVNDFQKGDIAEGYSVSREKKESFPLTVTSAQKNPTAFYLCASRVAGKNIQYFGAGTRLSVL.

The rearrangement uses TRBV30 and TRBJ1-1; D not certain. There are 15 residues in the CDR3. Germline CDR1 and CDR2: GTSNPN and SVGIG (reference sequence). Trimming stripped 2 bases from V and 0 bases from J, with 13 bases between. This CDR3 reads CAWSREEALNTEAFF. DNA for the CDR3: TGTGCCTGGAGTAGAGAGGAGGCGTTGAACACTGAAGCTTTCTTT.

The chain couples TRBV5-1 to TRBJ2-1, with 7 bases that match TRBD1. The CDR3 extends over 14 amino acids. Germline V gives CDR1 SGHRS, CDR2 YFSETQ. Unmatched junction bases numbered 11, after V lost 4 bases and J lost 10 bases. The DNA for the CDR3 is TGCGCCAGCAGCCCGGCCCTACAGGGGAACGAGCAGTTCTTC. As protein: CASSPALQGNEQFF.

The chain is built from TRBV28 and TRBJ2-5, with D perhaps matching TRBD1 (6 bases). CDR1 is MDHEN and CDR2 is SYDVKM in the germline V gene. Trimming cost V 5 bases and J 7 bases, with 20 bases left between them. CDR3 length: 15 residues. CDR3 region: CASSELDRLQRTQYF. In DNA, the CDR3 is TGTGCCAGCAGTGAACTAGACAGGCTCCAGCGGACCCAGTACTTC. Variable domain in full (rest from reference TRBV28 and TRBJ2-5): DVKVTQSSRYLVKRTGEKVFLECVQDMDHENMFWYRQDPGLGLRLIYFSYDVKMKEKGDIPEGYSVSREKKERFSLILESASTNQTSMYLCASSELDRLQRTQYFGPGTRLLVL.

The CDR3 DNA sequence: TGCGCCAGCAGCTTGCAGGGGACCAACTTAGGAGAGCAGTACTTC. This translates into CASSLQGTNLGEQYF. This rearrangement joins TRBV5-1 to TRBJ2-7; TRBD1 is a possible D gene (6 bases). V was clipped by 1 base and J by 7 bases, with 18 bases between them. There are 15 residues in the CDR3. In germline, CDR1 is SGHRS, CDR2 YFSETQ.

This chain uses TRBV19 with TRBJ1-6, with a tentative D call TRBD1 (6 bases). The CDR3 totals 13 residues. The V end was cut by 6 bases, the J end by 8 bases, with 11 bases between. Looked up from germline, CDR1 is LNHDA and CDR2 is SQIVND (reference sequence). This chain's CDR3 is CASRSGAYSPLHF. Written as DNA, the CDR3 is TGTGCCAGTAGATCGGGGGCTTATTCACCCCTCCACTTT.

This clone came up once. J is TRBJ2-1 and V is TRBV5-6, with TRBD1 matching over 7 bases. The CDR3 has 14 amino acids. V shed 4 bases and J 9 bases; nucleotides not matched to a gene: 10. The germline CDR1 and CDR2 sequences are SGHDT and YYEEEE. The CDR3 DNA sequence: TGTGCCAGCAGCCGCCAACAGGGGTTAGGTGAGCAGTTCTTC. Residues: CASSRQQGLGEQFF.

The rearrangement joins TRBV7-9 to TRBJ1-1; TRBD1 agrees at 8 bases. Germline lookup yields CDR1 SEHNR and CDR2 FQNEAQ (reference sequence). The length of the CDR3 is 14 residues. V lost 5 bases, J lost 6 bases, and 8 bases stayed unmatched. DNA for the CDR3: TGTGCCAGCAGCGAGGGACAGGCGAGGGCTGAAGCTTTCTTT. It codes for CASSEGQARAEAFF.

The genes are TRBV6-5 and TRBJ1-5; a possible D gene is TRBD1 (5 bases). The CDR3 runs 15 residues. Trimming removed 0 bases at V and 7 bases at J, with 13 bases between. The germline CDR1 and CDR2 sequences are MNHEY and SVGAGI. DNA for the CDR3: TGTGCCAGCAGTTACTCAGCCGGGGGTGGGCAGCCCCAGCATTTT. As protein: CASSYSAGGGQPQHF.

This chain joins TRBV5-4 and TRBJ1-3, with D possibly matching TRBD1 (5 bases). Looked up from germline, CDR1 is SGHNT and CDR2 is YYREEE (reference sequence). The ends were cut back, 0 bases at V and 6 bases at J, with 19 bases in the middle. The CDR3 loop spans 17 amino acids. The CDR3 DNA follows: TGTGCCAGCAGCTTGGTTTTGGGGACTAGAGATCCAAACACCATATATTTT. Encoded protein: CASSLVLGTRDPNTIYF.

This clone has only one observation. The chain uses TRBV11-2 and TRBJ2-5, with TRBD2 as a possible D gene (5 bases). The CDR3 consists of 13 residues. V was cut by 1 base and J by 2 bases, with 5 bases left in between. Germline V lookup: CDR1 SGHAT, CDR2 FQNNGV. The chain's CDR3 is CASSLGTQETQYF. In DNA, the CDR3 is TGTGCCAGCAGCTTAGGGACTCAAGAGACCCAGTACTTC.

The chain joins TRBV15 to TRBJ1-3, with a possible D match to TRBD1 (6 bases). CDR1 LNHNV and CDR2 YYDKDF come from the germline V gene (reference sequence). Trimming took off 0 bases at V and 8 bases at J, with 11 bases between the two ends. The CDR3 extends over 14 amino acids. The DNA for the CDR3 is TGTGCCACCAGCAGAGACTATTCAGGGGACACCATATATTTT. Protein: CATSRDYSGDTIYF.

The sample holds one count of this clone. The chain carries TRBV18 and TRBJ1-2; D not certain. Trimming removed 3 bases at V and 5 bases at J, with 13 bases between. CDR1 and CDR2 (germline): KGHSH, LQKENI. This CDR3 comprises 14 residues. CDR3 sequence (DNA): TGTGCCAGCTCACCGGGATCAGATACTTATGGCTACACCTTC. Amino acid sequence: CASSPGSDTYGYTF.

The J gene is TRBJ1-5, the V gene TRBV18, with unresolved D. The CDR3 has 13 residues. Per germline, CDR1 KGHSH and CDR2 LQKENI. Trimming removed 2 bases from V and 3 bases from J, with 5 bases in between. CDR3 in DNA: TGTGCCAGCTCACCAGGGCCCAATCAGCCCCAGCATTTT. Translation gives CASSPGPNQPQHF.

The V call is TRBV27, the J call TRBJ2-7; TRBD2 matches 15 bases. This CDR3 has 13 amino acids. Germline values: CDR1 MNHEY, CDR2 SMNVEV (reference sequence). With V trimmed by 8 bases and J by 11 bases, 7 bases remained unmatched. For the CDR3, the DNA is TGTGCCAGCGGAAGGACTAGCGGGAGGGTAGAGTACTTC. Residues: CASGRTSGRVEYF.

The CDR3 protein is CASSRDYAGELFF. In DNA, the CDR3 is TGTGCCAGCAGCCGCGACTATGCCGGGGAGCTGTTTTTT. J is TRBJ2-2 and V is TRBV11-1; TRBD2 might be the D (5 bases). This CDR3 is built from 13 residues. Trimming took 5 bases from V and 6 from J, leaving 10 bases between them. The germline gives CDR1 SGHAT, CDR2 FQDESV (reference sequence).

The V and J genes are TRBV30 and TRBJ2-7; possible D gene TRBD2, 6 bases. The V gene's germline CDR1 is GTSNPN and CDR2 SVGIG (reference sequence). This CDR3 has 15 residues. Trimming shortened V by 2 bases and J by 3 bases, and 17 bases separated the two germline ends. The CDR3 region is CAWSRGGSRGYEQYF. The CDR3 coding sequence is TGTGCCTGGAGTCGGGGAGGCAGTCGAGGCTACGAGCAGTACTTC.

The J gene is TRBJ2-3, the V gene TRBV7-9; perhaps TRBD2 as D (6 bases). The CDR3 spans 15 residues. V gave up 1 base and J gave up 4 bases, with 12 bases separating them. CDR1 is SEHNR and CDR2 is FQNEAQ in the germline V gene (reference sequence). CDR3 loop: CASSLVRGIADTQYF. DNA for the CDR3: TGTGCCAGCAGCTTAGTCCGCGGGATTGCAGATACGCAGTATTTT.

The rearrangement joins TRBV5-6 to TRBJ2-1; 9 bases match TRBD2. V was clipped by 1 base and J by 7 bases; unmatched bases: 12. CDR3 length: 17 amino acids. In germline, CDR1 is SGHDT, CDR2 YYEEEE. CDR3: CASSLRSSGTGENEQFF. The CDR3 DNA follows: TGTGCCAGCAGCTTGAGGTCTAGCGGGACGGGGGAAAATGAGCAGTTCTTC.

The chain combines TRBV19 with TRBJ2-2, with TRBD1 as a possible D gene (6 bases). The CDR3 has 16 residues. Trimming stripped 5 bases from V and 0 bases from J, with 13 bases between. The germline V gene encodes CDR1 LNHDA and CDR2 SQIVND (reference sequence). The CDR3 DNA sequence: TGTGCCAGTAGTTGGCAGGGGAACGCGAACACCGGGGAGCTGTTTTTT. Translating gives CASSWQGNANTGELFF.

V usage is TRBV5-1 and J usage is TRBJ2-5, with D tentatively TRBD2 (5 bases). The length of the CDR3 is 15 residues. In germline, CDR1 is SGHRS, CDR2 YFSETQ. The V gene lost 0 bases and the J gene lost 2 bases, with 11 bases spanning the gap. The CDR3 DNA reads TGCGCCAGCAGCTTGGCCCCGGACTGGCAAGAGACCCAGTACTTC. Translating gives CASSLAPDWQETQYF.

V and J are TRBV18 and TRBJ2-7, with 11 positions matching TRBD1. The CDR3 is made up of 16 amino acids. Germline CDR1 and CDR2: KGHSH and LQKENI. Trimming removed 2 bases from V and 4 bases from J; junction bases left unmatched: 7. In DNA form, the CDR3 reads TGTGCCAGCTCACCATTCGCCGGGACAGGGGGGTACGAGCAGTACTTC. Protein: CASSPFAGTGGYEQYF.